This T cell receptor (beta chain) was identified during a study of human T cells and chemical hapten exposure. Study context: The sensitizer, 2% DPC, was used on approximately 2 cm by approximately 2 cm of upper inner arm skin. After 6 days, upper back 0.01% DPC patch tests were scored.

The V end lost 2 bases, the J end lost 6 bases, and 15 bases lay between the germline ends. This CDR3 contains 14 residues. CDR1 and CDR2 (germline): SGHDT, YYEEEE. Turning to this clonotype: Its antigen is unknown.

Broader study findings: Because they had alopecia, donors may respond immunologically unlike healthy people.

Time point indicated: patch test 2, 6 weeks after DPC sensitization. The treatment is: therapeutic diphenylcyclopropenone sensitization with weekly scalp DPC. Whole blood that had not been fractionated was the source of extracted total RNA. Each CDR3 protein is one row after TCRdb ran MiXCR on the RACE reads. The sample includes about 380,000 distinct CDR3 sequences, around 6% seen only once; the top ten take under 7%. The clonotype was recovered from a woman in her late teens or twenties with alopecia areata. Some clones in this sample may be carry-over from other donors' samples. Source: whole blood, taken in connection with sensitization to the hapten diphenylcyclopropenone (DPC). The gene calls are TRBV5-6 and TRBJ2-7; no clear D. In DNA form, the CDR3 reads TGTGCCAGCAGCTTCCTCGCCCGGGTAGCCGAGCAGTACTTC. Protein product: CASSFLARVAEQYF. The full variable domain, with the rest looked up from reference TRBV5-6 and TRBJ2-7, is DAGVTQSPTHLIKTRGQQVTLRCSPKSGHDTVSWYQQALGQGPQFIFQYYEEEERQRGNFPDRFSGHQFPNYSSELNVNALLLGDSALYLCASSFLARVAEQYFGPGTRLTVT.